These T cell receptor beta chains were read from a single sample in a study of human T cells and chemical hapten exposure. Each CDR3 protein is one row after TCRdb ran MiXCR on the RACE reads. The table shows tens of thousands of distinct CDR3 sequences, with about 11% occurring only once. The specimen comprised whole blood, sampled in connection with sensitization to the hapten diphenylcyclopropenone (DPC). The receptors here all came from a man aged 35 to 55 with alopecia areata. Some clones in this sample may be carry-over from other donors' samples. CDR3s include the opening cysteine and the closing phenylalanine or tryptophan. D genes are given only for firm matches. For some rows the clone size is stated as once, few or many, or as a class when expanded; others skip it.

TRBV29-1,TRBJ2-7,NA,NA,CSVERLSSYEQYF,TGCAGCGTTGAGAGGTTAAGCTCCTACGAGCAGTACTTC
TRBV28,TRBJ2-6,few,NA,CASSLTYSGANVLTF,TGTGCCAGCAGTTTAACTTACTCTGGGGCCAACGTCCTGACTTTC
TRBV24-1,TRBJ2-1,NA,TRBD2,CATSDAGLAGHSYNEQFF,TGTGCCACCAGTGATGCGGGACTAGCGGGCCATTCCTACAATGAGCAGTTCTTC
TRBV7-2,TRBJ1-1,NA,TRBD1,CASSIPGTGGTEAFF,TGTGCCAGCAGCATCCCCGGGACAGGTGGGACTGAAGCTTTCTTT
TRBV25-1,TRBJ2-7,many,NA,CASSPFTDIELQYF,TGTGCCAGCAGCCCTTTCACGGACATCGAACTCCAGTACTTC
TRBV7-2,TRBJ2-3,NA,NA,CASSLSASTDTQYF,TGTGCCAGCAGCTTGAGCGCTAGCACAGATACGCAGTATTTT
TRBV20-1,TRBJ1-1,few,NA,CSARKRGGLLTEAFF,TGCAGTGCTAGAAAACGTGGAGGGTTATTAACTGAAGCTTTCTTT
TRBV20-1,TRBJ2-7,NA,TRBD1,CSAREPDGQGSF,TGCAGTGCTAGAGAACCTGATGGACAGGGTAGCTTC
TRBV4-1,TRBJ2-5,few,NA,CASSQESWEGAAQYF,TGCGCCAGCAGCCAAGAAAGCTGGGAAGGGGCGGCCCAGTACTTC
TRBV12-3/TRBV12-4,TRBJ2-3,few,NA,CASSLLRADTQYF,TGTGCCAGCAGTTTACTTCGGGCGGATACGCAGTATTTT
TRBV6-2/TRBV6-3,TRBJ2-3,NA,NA,CASRLTDTQYF,TGTGCCAGCAGATTAACAGATACGCAGTATTTT
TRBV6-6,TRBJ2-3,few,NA,CASSGLRSASNTDTQYF,TGTGCCAGCAGTGGCTTGAGAAGCGCGAGTAACACAGATACGCAGTATTTT
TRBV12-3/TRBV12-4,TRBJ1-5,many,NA,CASSPRGLNQPQHF,TGTGCCAGCAGTCCGAGGGGCCTCAATCAGCCCCAGCATTTT
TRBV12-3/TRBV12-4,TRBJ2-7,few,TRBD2,CASSRREYEQYF,TGTGCCAGCAGCCGGCGGGAGTACGAGCAGTACTTC
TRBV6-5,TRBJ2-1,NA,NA,CASSYSGTGGNEQFF,TGTGCCAGCAGTTACTCGGGGACTGGGGGGAATGAGCAGTTCTTC
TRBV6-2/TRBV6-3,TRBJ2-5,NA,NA,CASSYELGDQETQYF,TGTGCCAGCAGTTACGAGCTGGGAGACCAAGAGACCCAGTACTTC
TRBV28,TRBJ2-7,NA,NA,CASGEVGQYF,TGTGCCAGCGGGGAGGTTGGGCAGTACTTC
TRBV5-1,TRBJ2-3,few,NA,CASSPGTGSSTDTQYF,TGCGCCAGCAGCCCTGGGACGGGCTCTAGCACAGATACGCAGTATTTT
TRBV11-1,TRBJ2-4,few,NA,CASSLGKRDGNIQYF,TGTGCCAGCAGCCTGGGAAAACGGGACGGAAACATTCAGTACTTC
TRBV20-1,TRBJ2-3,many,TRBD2,CSASSDSGSFVDTQYF,TGCAGTGCTAGTTCGGATAGCGGGAGTTTCGTAGATACGCAGTATTTT
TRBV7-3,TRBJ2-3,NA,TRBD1,CASSQIPGQGPTDTQYF,TGTGCCAGCAGCCAAATACCGGGACAGGGTCCCACAGATACGCAGTATTTT
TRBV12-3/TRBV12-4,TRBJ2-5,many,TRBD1,CASRPSTGQETQYF,TGTGCCAGCAGACCTTCGACAGGGCAAGAGACCCAGTACTTC
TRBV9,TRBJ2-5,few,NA,CASSVIRTPDQETQYF,TGTGCCAGCAGCGTAATTAGGACACCGGACCAAGAGACCCAGTACTTC
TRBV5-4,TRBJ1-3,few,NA,CASSSVQGPSSGTIYF,TGTGCCAGCAGCTCGGTACAAGGGCCTTCTTCGGGCACCATATATTTT
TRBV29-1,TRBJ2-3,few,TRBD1,CSVEEGGQGDTQYF,TGCAGCGTTGAAGAGGGCGGACAGGGAGATACGCAGTATTTT
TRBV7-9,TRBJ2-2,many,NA,CASSLGGSGELFF,TGTGCCAGCAGCTTAGGAGGGTCCGGGGAGCTGTTTTTT
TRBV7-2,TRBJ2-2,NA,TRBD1,CASSPQGTQNTGELFF,TGTGCCAGCAGCCCACAGGGGACACAGAACACCGGGGAGCTGTTTTTT
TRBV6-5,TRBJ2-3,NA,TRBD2,CATSRGWAGANGDTQYF,TGTGCCACTTCACGGGGGTGGGCGGGAGCTAACGGAGATACGCAGTATTTT
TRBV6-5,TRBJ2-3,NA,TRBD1,CASRQTGETDTQYF,TGTGCCAGCAGACAGACAGGGGAAACAGATACGCAGTATTTT
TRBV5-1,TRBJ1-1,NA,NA,CASSHEGHTEAFF,TGCGCCAGCAGCCATGAAGGGCACACTGAAGCTTTCTTT
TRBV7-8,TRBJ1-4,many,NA,CASSGANEKLFF,TGTGCCAGCAGCGGGGCTAATGAAAAACTGTTTTTT
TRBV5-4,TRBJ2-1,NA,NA,CASGSQGPEQFF,TGTGCCAGCGGTAGTCAGGGGCCTGAGCAGTTCTTC
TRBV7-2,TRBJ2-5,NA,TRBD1,CASSLGQRYETQYF,TGTGCCAGCAGCTTGGGACAGAGGTATGAGACCCAGTACTTC
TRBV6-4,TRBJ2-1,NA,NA,CASSDSNQGDGEQFF,TGTGCCAGCAGTGACTCGAATCAGGGAGACGGTGAGCAGTTCTTC
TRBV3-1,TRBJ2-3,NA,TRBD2,CASSLRGIAGSTDTQYF,TGTGCCAGCAGCCTCCGAGGCATAGCGGGGTCGACAGATACGCAGTATTTT
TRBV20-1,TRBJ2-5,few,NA,CSASSETQYF,TGCAGTGCCTCATCGGAGACCCAGTACTTC
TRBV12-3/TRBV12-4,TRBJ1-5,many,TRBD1,CASGQGIHQPQHF,TGTGCCAGCGGACAGGGGATCCATCAGCCCCAGCATTTT
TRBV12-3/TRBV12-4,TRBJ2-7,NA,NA,CASSLLSEQYF,TGTGCCAGCAGTTTACTCTCGGAGCAGTACTTC
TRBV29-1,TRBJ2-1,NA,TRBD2,CSVEDGGRADNEQFF,TGCAGCGTTGAAGATGGCGGGAGGGCGGACAATGAGCAGTTCTTC
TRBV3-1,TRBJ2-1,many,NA,CASSHGTLGDEQFF,TGTGCCAGCAGCCACGGGACCCTGGGGGATGAGCAGTTCTTC
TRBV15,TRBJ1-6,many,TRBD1,CATSRDLDRGNSPLHF,TGTGCCACCAGCAGAGATTTAGACAGGGGGAATTCACCCCTCCACTTT
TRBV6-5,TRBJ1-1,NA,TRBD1,CASSYSGTGLTEAFF,TGTGCCAGCAGTTACTCCGGGACAGGGCTCACTGAAGCTTTCTTT
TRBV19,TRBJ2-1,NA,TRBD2,CASSWLAGALNEQFF,TGTGCCAGTAGTTGGCTAGCGGGAGCCCTCAATGAGCAGTTCTTC
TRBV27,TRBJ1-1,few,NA,CASRRDGRPEAFF,TGTGCCAGCCGAAGGGACGGCCGCCCTGAAGCTTTCTTT
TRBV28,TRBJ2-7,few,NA,CASSPQQGTQVYEQYF,TGTGCCAGCAGTCCTCAACAGGGAACCCAAGTCTACGAGCAGTACTTC
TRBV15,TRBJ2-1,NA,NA,CATSSYNEQFF,TGTGCCACCAGCAGCTACAATGAGCAGTTCTTC
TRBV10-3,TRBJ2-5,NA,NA,CAISNMAGEETQYF,TGTGCCATCAGTAACATGGCAGGGGAAGAGACCCAGTACTTC
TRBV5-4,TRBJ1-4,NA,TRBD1,CASSFQGAREKLFF,TGTGCCAGCAGCTTCCAGGGGGCGAGAGAAAAACTGTTTTTT
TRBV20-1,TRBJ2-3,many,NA,CSAKDYRTDTQYF,TGCAGTGCAAAGGACTATCGCACAGATACGCAGTATTTT
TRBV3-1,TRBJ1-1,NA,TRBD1,CASSPWTGGMNTEAFF,TGTGCCAGCAGCCCCTGGACAGGGGGGATGAACACTGAAGCTTTCTTT
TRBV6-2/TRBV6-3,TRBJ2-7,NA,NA,CASREVYEQYF,TGTGCCAGCAGGGAAGTCTACGAGCAGTACTTC
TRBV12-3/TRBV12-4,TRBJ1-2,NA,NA,CASNPTGDRIYGYTF,TGTGCCAGCAACCCGACGGGGGACCGAATCTATGGCTACACCTTC
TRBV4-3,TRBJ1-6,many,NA,CASSQQVGENSPLHF,TGCGCCAGCAGCCAACAGGTTGGAGAAAATTCACCCCTCCACTTT
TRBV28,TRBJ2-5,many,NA,CASSFYVAQETQYF,TGTGCCAGCAGCTTTTACGTTGCACAAGAGACCCAGTACTTC
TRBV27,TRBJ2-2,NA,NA,CASSLSRRTGELFF,TGTGCCAGCAGTTTATCGCGGCGCACCGGGGAGCTGTTTTTT
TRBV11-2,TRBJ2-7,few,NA,CASSPGALTYEQYF,TGTGCCAGCAGCCCAGGGGCCCTAACCTACGAGCAGTACTTC
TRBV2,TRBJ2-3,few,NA,CASSEQAGRADTQYF,TGTGCCAGCAGTGAACAAGCTGGGCGGGCAGATACGCAGTATTTT
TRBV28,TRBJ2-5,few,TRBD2,CASSLFPFSGRPLGDQYF,TGTGCCAGCAGTTTATTCCCGTTTAGCGGGAGGCCCCTCGGGGACCAGTACTTC
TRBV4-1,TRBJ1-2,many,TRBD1,CASSPRQGLTFPYGYTF,TGCGCCAGCAGCCCTCGACAGGGTTTAACCTTCCCCTATGGCTACACCTTC
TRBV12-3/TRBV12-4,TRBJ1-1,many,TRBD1,CASRDRALNTEAFF,TGTGCCAGCCGGGACAGGGCCCTGAACACTGAAGCTTTCTTT